The rows below give T cell receptor beta chains drawn from one sample of a study of control samples from healthy donors and cancer patients. Clones were sequenced by immunoSEQ multiplex PCR, and TCRdb holds only the in-frame ones, with some missing. Among roughly 100,000 clones listed, 75% to 90% were seen once. The specimen was PBMCs. These TCRs come from a man in his sixties with lung cancer. Both conserved end residues are part of each CDR3. Fields, in order: CDR3 DNA, CDR3 protein, D gene, J gene, V gene, clone size. A D gene is named only where the DNA matches it firmly. A row's size may be missing; if present it is once, few, many or a size class.

TGTGCCAGCCAGTCTCCCTACAGGGACACTGAAGCTTTCTTT,CASQSPYRDTEAFF,NA,TRBJ1-1,TRBV25-1,NA
TGTGCCAGCAGCCAAGTAGGGCAGCCCCAGCATTTT,CASSQVGQPQHF,NA,TRBJ1-5,TRBV3-1/TRBV3-2,few
TGTGCCAGCAGCCAATTTGGACAGGGATCACCCCTCCACTTT,CASSQFGQGSPLHF,TRBD1,TRBJ1-6,TRBV3-1/TRBV3-2,NA
TGTGCCAGCAGTAAGGACTTTTTGGAGACCCAGTACTTC,CASSKDFLETQYF,NA,TRBJ2-5,TRBV6-5,NA
TGCAGCGTTTCCCCCCCGCTGGGACCCCAAGAGACCCAGTACTTC,CSVSPPLGPQETQYF,NA,TRBJ2-5,TRBV29-1,NA
TGTGCCAGCAGCCCCTGGACTAGCGGGTACCTCAATGAGCAGTTCTTC,CASSPWTSGYLNEQFF,TRBD2,TRBJ2-1,TRBV11-1,NA
TGTGCCACCAGGGATTCGGCCGCACAAGGGGCCAAAAACATTCAGTACTTC,CATRDSAAQGAKNIQYF,NA,TRBJ2-4,TRBV15,NA
TGTGCCAGCAGGAACGCCGGGACAGGTGGACCTGGAAACACCATATATTTT,CASRNAGTGGPGNTIYF,TRBD1,TRBJ1-3,TRBV3-1/TRBV3-2,NA
TGTGCCAGCAGCTTATACACGAGCTCCTATAATTCACCCCTCCACTTT,CASSLYTSSYNSPLHF,NA,TRBJ1-6,TRBV5-6,NA
TGTGCCAGCAGCTTAGGGGGCGGGGGCCGTGGTAGCTCTGGAAACACCATATATTTT,CASSLGGGGRGSSGNTIYF,NA,TRBJ1-3,TRBV7-6,NA
TGCAGCGTTGTAGGAGGGCGAGGAGAGACCCAGTACTTC,CSVVGGRGETQYF,NA,TRBJ2-5,TRBV29-1,NA
TGTGCCAGCAGCTTGGCGGTCCGGAGCTCCTACAATGAGCAGTTCTTC,CASSLAVRSSYNEQFF,NA,TRBJ2-1,TRBV5-5,NA
TGTGCCAGCAGCTCGGGACTAGCGGGGTACAATGAGCAGTTCTTC,CASSSGLAGYNEQFF,TRBD2,TRBJ2-1,TRBV9,NA
TGTGCCAGCAGCCCCTTAATAGCGGGGGGGAGCACAGATACGCAGTATTTT,CASSPLIAGGSTDTQYF,TRBD2,TRBJ2-3,TRBV9,NA
TGCAGCGTTGTCAGCTCCTTGAGCTCCTACGAGCAGTACTTC,CSVVSSLSSYEQYF,NA,TRBJ2-7,TRBV29-1,NA
TGTGTCAGCAGTTGGATCGGGGGGCATCGAAATGAGCAGTTCTTC,CVSSWIGGHRNEQFF,NA,TRBJ2-1,TRBV6-5,once
TGCGCCAGCAGCTTGGCCCAAAACACCGGGGAGCTGTTTTTT,CASSLAQNTGELFF,NA,TRBJ2-2,TRBV5-1,few
TGTGCCAGCAGCGTCAGGGCCCTAGGCACAGATACGCAGTATTTT,CASSVRALGTDTQYF,NA,TRBJ2-3,TRBV9,NA
TGCGCCAGCAGTCAAGGCCACCCCCCCAGACAGGACAGCAATCAGCCCCAGCATTTT,CASSQGHPPRQDSNQPQHF,NA,TRBJ1-5,TRBV23-1,NA
TGCGCCAGCAGCTTAAGGAGCGGGGAGTCCGGGGAGCTGTTTTTT,CASSLRSGESGELFF,TRBD2,TRBJ2-2,TRBV5-1,NA
TGTGCCAGCAGCCGTCTACAGGGGGGAGAGACCCAGTACTTC,CASSRLQGGETQYF,TRBD1,TRBJ2-5,TRBV7-8,NA
TGTGCCAGCAGCAAATCCCGAGGGGGAGTTGGCAATCAGCCCCAGCATTTT,CASSKSRGGVGNQPQHF,NA,TRBJ1-5,TRBV3-1/TRBV3-2,NA
TGTGCCTGGAGTGCCGGGCAGGGGGCTCAAGATACGCAGTATTTT,CAWSAGQGAQDTQYF,TRBD1,TRBJ2-3,TRBV30,NA
TGTGCCAGCAGTCAACGAAGCGGCAGCTCCTACAATGAGCAGTTCTTC,CASSQRSGSSYNEQFF,NA,TRBJ2-1,TRBV28,NA
TGTGCCAGCAGCCGTACCTTGAACACTGAAGCTTTCTTT,CASSRTLNTEAFF,NA,TRBJ1-1,TRBV6-5,few
TGTGCCAGCTCACCCGTAACTGGGGATGAGCAGTTCTTC,CASSPVTGDEQFF,NA,TRBJ2-1,TRBV18,NA
TGTGCCAGCAGCCTCGGACAGAACTATGGCTACACCTTC,CASSLGQNYGYTF,NA,TRBJ1-2,TRBV7-9,NA
TGTGCCAGCAGTGATATTCGGACAGGGAACACTGAAGCTTTCTTT,CASSDIRTGNTEAFF,TRBD1,TRBJ1-1,TRBV25-1,NA
TGCGCCAGCAGCCAAGATGGGGGGCAGCGAAACACCATATATTTT,CASSQDGGQRNTIYF,NA,TRBJ1-3,TRBV4-1,NA
TGCGCCAGCAGCTTGGACGGTAATCAGCCCCAGCATTTT,CASSLDGNQPQHF,NA,TRBJ1-5,TRBV5-1,NA
TGTGCCAGCAGGGAGGGCTGGGGGTCGGGGACTGAAGCTTTCTTT,CASREGWGSGTEAFF,NA,TRBJ1-1,TRBV6-5,NA
TGTGCCAGCAGTGAGACAGGGGGCGGCCCTTTCTTT,CASSETGGGPFF,TRBD1,TRBJ1-1,TRBV7-9,NA
TGTGCCAGCAGCTCTAACAGGGGGTTGAATGAAAAACTGTTTTTT,CASSSNRGLNEKLFF,TRBD1,TRBJ1-4,TRBV5-4,few
TGTGCCAGCCAACCACACGTGAACACTGAAGCTTTCTTT,CASQPHVNTEAFF,NA,TRBJ1-1,TRBV5-5,NA
TGTGCCAGTAGGGGCGGTAATGAAAAACTGTTTTTT,CASRGGNEKLFF,NA,TRBJ1-4,TRBV19,NA
TGTGCCGGGCAGACAGGAGGTTTTGGGATGAACACTGAAGCTTTCTTT,CAGQTGGFGMNTEAFF,NA,TRBJ1-1,TRBV7-9,NA
TGTGCCAGCAGTCCCCCTGAAGCTTTCTTT,CASSPPEAFF,NA,TRBJ1-1,TRBV7-9,NA
TGTGCCAGCAGCTGGGACAGGGGCACAGATACGCAGTATTTT,CASSWDRGTDTQYF,TRBD1,TRBJ2-3,TRBV6-5,NA
TGCAGCGTTCAGGGGACAGGGGTAGATACGCAGTATTTT,CSVQGTGVDTQYF,TRBD1,TRBJ2-3,TRBV29-1,NA
TGCGCCAGCAGAAAACAGGGGAGCACAGATACGCAGTATTTT,CASRKQGSTDTQYF,TRBD1,TRBJ2-3,TRBV5-1,NA
TGTGCCAGCAGTAGATCGGGACTTTACAATGAGCAGTTCTTC,CASSRSGLYNEQFF,NA,TRBJ2-1,TRBV25-1,NA
TGTGCCAGCAGTTCGGACAGGGGGCTCTACGAGCAGTACTTC,CASSSDRGLYEQYF,TRBD1,TRBJ2-7,TRBV6-5,NA
TGCGCCAGCAGCTTGGACGGGGAAACTGAAGCTTTCTTT,CASSLDGETEAFF,NA,TRBJ1-1,TRBV5-1,NA
TGCGCCAGCAGCTTGGCGGCCGGGACAGGGCTACTCACTGAAGCTTTCTTT,CASSLAAGTGLLTEAFF,TRBD1,TRBJ1-1,TRBV5-1,NA